This passage covers 26 T cell receptor beta chains from one sample sequenced in a study of cytomegalovirus exposure and HLA in healthy donors. The primer mix had 60 Vbeta and 13 Jbeta primers. Using immunoSEQ multiplex PCR, the repertoire was profiled, and TCRdb retains in-frame clones only, with some absent. The sample holds 170,000 or so clones, about 80% seen once. The sample was PBMCs. These receptors all stem from a man younger than 40 in good health and CMV-seropositive.

This chain joins TRBV18 and TRBJ1-1, with D possibly being TRBD1 (6 bases). Between the trimmed V and J ends, which lost 5 bases and 0 bases, there was a span of 16 bases. The CDR3 has 16 amino acids. Germline values: CDR1 KGHSH, CDR2 LQKENI. CDR3 protein: CASSSTTGHMNTEAFF. Written as DNA, the CDR3 is TGTGCCAGCTCATCTACCACGGGACACATGAACACTGAAGCTTTCTTT.

The chain uses TRBV7-2 and TRBJ1-6; D is perhaps TRBD1 (6 bases). V was cut by 5 bases and J by 6 bases, with 14 bases left in between. The germline CDR1 and CDR2 sequences are SGHTA and FQGNSA. CDR3 length: 15 residues. The CDR3 DNA follows: TGTGCCAGCAGCCAACGACAGGTCGGTAATTCACCCCTCCACTTT. Translating gives CASSQRQVGNSPLHF.

This chain connects TRBV5-1 to TRBJ2-6, with 9 nucleotides matching TRBD1. V gave up 4 bases and J gave up 0 bases; unmatched junction bases: 8. CDR3 length: 18 amino acids. Germline values: CDR1 SGHRS, CDR2 YFSETQ. DNA for the CDR3: TGCGCCAGCAGCCCGTCGACAGGGGGGATCTCTGGGGCCAACGTCCTGACTTTC. Protein: CASSPSTGGISGANVLTF.

This clone was seen only once. CDR3 DNA: TGCGCCAGCAGAATCGGGGGGACCTACGAGCAGTACTTC. Translated, it gives CASRIGGTYEQYF. The rearrangement joins TRBV5-1 to TRBJ2-7, with 7 nucleotides matching TRBD2. This CDR3 has 13 residues. V shed 5 bases and J 2 bases; nucleotides not matched to a gene: 4. The germline V gene encodes CDR1 SGHRS and CDR2 YFSETQ.

In this sample, this clone turned up once. V is TRBV10-1 and J is TRBJ2-7; 9 bases are shared with TRBD2. Losses at the gene ends were 3 bases for V and 2 bases for J; bases not matched to a gene: 2. The CDR3 is 14 amino acids. The V gene's germline CDR1 is WNHNN and CDR2 SYGVQD (reference sequence). The CDR3 loop reads CASSDGGGAYEQYF. In nucleotides, the CDR3 is TGCGCCAGCAGTGACGGCGGGGGGGCCTACGAGCAGTACTTC.

V is TRBV7-8 and J is TRBJ2-3; 9 nucleotides align to TRBD1. V was pared by 7 bases and J by 3 bases, with 5 bases of the junction left unmatched. Germline CDR1 reads SGHVS; CDR2 reads FQNEAQ. This CDR3 spans 14 amino acids. The CDR3 sequence: CASIQGARTDTQYF. The CDR3 DNA is TGTGCCAGCATACAGGGGGCACGAACAGATACGCAGTATTTT.

The chain joins TRBV5-1 to TRBJ1-1, with 7 bases that match TRBD1. Germline CDR1 is SGHRS and CDR2 is YFSETQ. The CDR3 has 15 amino acids. After removal of 4 bases from V and 3 bases from J, the junction contained 9 bases not matched to a gene. The CDR3 region is CASSTDRVQDTEAFF. The CDR3 bases are TGCGCCAGCAGCACCGACAGGGTACAGGACACTGAAGCTTTCTTT.

The genes are TRBV4-2 and TRBJ2-1, with 10 bases that match TRBD1. From germline, CDR1 is LGHNA and CDR2 YNFKEQ. With 3 bases clipped from V and 3 bases from J, the junction kept 5 bases outside the gene matches. The CDR3 sequence is 16 residues long. The CDR3 is CASSHVGQGIYNEQFF. CDR3 DNA: TGTGCCAGCAGCCACGTGGGACAGGGGATCTACAATGAGCAGTTCTTC.

The V gene is TRBV6-1, the J gene TRBJ1-6; 8 bases fit TRBD1. V was pared by 2 bases and J by 10 bases, with 7 bases of the junction left unmatched. This CDR3 has 15 residues. CDR1 is MNHNS and CDR2 is SASEGT in the germline V gene. CDR3 bases: TGTGCCAGCAGTGAATACTGGGACAGGACGTCACCCCTCCACTTT. Translation gives CASSEYWDRTSPLHF.

The chain employs TRBV2 and TRBJ1-5; D unclear. CDR1 is SNHLY and CDR2 is FYNNEI in the germline V gene. V was shortened by 5 bases and J by 4 bases, with 18 bases between the two germline ends. The CDR3 is 16 amino acids. As DNA, the CDR3 is TGTGCCAGCAGTTGGGCGACCGGGGTCCCAAATCAGCCCCAGCATTTT. Translated, it gives CASSWATGVPNQPQHF. The complete variable domain, with remaining parts taken from reference TRBV2 and TRBJ1-5, reads EPEVTQTPSHQVTQMGQEVILRCVPISNHLYFYWYRQILGQKVEFLVSFYNNEISEKSEIFDDQFSVERPDGSNFTLKIRSTKLEDSAMYFCASSWATGVPNQPQHFGDGTRLSIL.

The V gene is TRBV29-1, the J gene TRBJ2-1, with D perhaps TRBD2 (6 bases). CDR3 length equals 16 residues. The germline V gene encodes CDR1 SQVTM and CDR2 ANQGSEA. The V end lost 4 bases, the J end lost 4 bases, and 20 bases lay between the germline ends. The CDR3 bases are TGCAGCGTTGGGGGGGTTGGGGGAGGTCTTTACAATGAGCAGTTCTTC. This translates into CSVGGVGGGLYNEQFF.

The chain joins TRBV2 to TRBJ2-5, with D possibly matching TRBD1 (6 bases). The ends were cut back, 7 bases at V and 5 bases at J, with 17 bases in the middle. Germline assignment: CDR1 SNHLY and CDR2 FYNNEI. The CDR3 is 14 amino acids. Here the CDR3 DNA reads TGTGCCAGCAAGGCAGGGGTTTCTTGGGAGACCCAGTACTTC. Translation gives CASKAGVSWETQYF.

This clone was seen once. The V gene is TRBV10-3, the J gene TRBJ2-5, with a weak D call TRBD1 (5 bases). Trimming took 3 bases from V and 4 from J, leaving 18 bases between them. This CDR3 is 16 amino acids long. CDR1 ENHRY and CDR2 SYGVKD come from the germline V gene. CDR3 amino acids: CAISDVRAAQGETQYF. The CDR3, as DNA: TGTGCCATCAGTGATGTCCGGGCGGCGCAGGGAGAGACCCAGTACTTC.

This clone has just one count. This rearrangement joins TRBV7-2 to TRBJ2-3; a weak D match, TRBD2 (6 bases). Trimming pared 8 bases from V and 4 bases from J, leaving 16 bases between. This CDR3 is 14 amino acids long. Germline-derived CDR1 and CDR2 are SGHTA and FQGNSA. In DNA, the CDR3 is TGTGCCAGCGTTTCCGGGACTCCCCCAGATACGCAGTATTTT. Translated, it gives CASVSGTPPDTQYF.

This rearrangement joins TRBV28 to TRBJ2-5; possibly TRBD1 for D (7 bases). The DNA end is a closer match to TRBJ2-7, so the J assignment may be wrong. The length of the CDR3 is 12 residues. Germline V gene sequence: CDR1 MDHEN, CDR2 SYDVKM. CDR3 nucleotide sequence: TGTGCCAGCAGCTCAGGGGGGCACGAGCAGTACTTC. It is translated as CASSSGGHEQYF.

This rearrangement joins TRBV10-3 to TRBJ2-7, with 7 bases lining up with TRBD2. The CDR3 is made up of 12 amino acids. Unmatched junction bases numbered 0, after V lost 6 bases and J lost 1 base. Germline lookup yields CDR1 ENHRY and CDR2 SYGVKD. The CDR3 spells CAISGGSYEQYF. CDR3 coding DNA: TGTGCCATCAGCGGGGGGTCCTACGAGCAGTACTTC.

The chain employs TRBV11-2 and TRBJ2-3; D may be TRBD1 (6 bases). Germline CDR1 and CDR2: SGHAT and FQNNGV. This CDR3 region has 12 residues. Deletions cut 3 bases from V and 6 bases from J, with 7 bases between. CDR3 residues: CASSFDRDTQYF. DNA of the CDR3: TGTGCCAGCAGCTTCGACAGGGATACGCAGTATTTT.

This clone was seen just once. V gene TRBV7-2 combines with J gene TRBJ1-4, with D hard to call. The V gene's germline CDR1 is SGHTA and CDR2 FQGNSA. The CDR3 is made up of 16 amino acids. Trimming removed 1 base from V and 3 bases from J, with 12 bases in between. In DNA, the CDR3 is TGTGCCAGCAGCTTAGTTCGCGCCAGCGCTAATGAAAAACTGTTTTTT. Its protein is CASSLVRASANEKLFF.

As regards this clone: The germline gene is not matched at one end of the junction; a read error may be the cause. The chain uses TRBV23-1 and TRBJ2-1; 10 bases map to TRBD1. TRBV23-1 is treated as an ORF (open reading frame) with a function not yet certain. The CDR3 covers 18 residues. The CDR3 DNA sequence: TGCGTCAGCAGTCAGTTCCGTGGGACAGGGGTCGCGCACAATGAGCAGTTCTTC. As protein: CVSSQFRGTGVAHNEQFF.

Written as DNA, the CDR3 is TGTGCCAGCAGGTTACCCGCCGGGTCTAACAATCAGCCCCAGCATTTT. The encoded protein is CASRLPAGSNNQPQHF. The rearrangement uses TRBV28 and TRBJ1-5, with D unresolved. Trimming stripped 6 bases from V and 3 bases from J, with 18 bases between. The CDR3 extends over 16 amino acids. Looked up from germline, CDR1 is MDHEN and CDR2 is SYDVKM.

The J gene is TRBJ2-7, the V gene TRBV12-5; 8 nucleotides line up with TRBD1. The CDR3 loop spans 13 amino acids. With 6 bases clipped from V and 3 bases from J, the junction kept 4 bases outside the gene matches. The germline CDR1 and CDR2 sequences are LGHNT and FRNRAP. CDR3: CASGDRGVYEQYF. The CDR3 bases are TGTGCTAGTGGCGACAGGGGAGTCTACGAGCAGTACTTC.

The chain carries TRBV5-6 and TRBJ2-5, with D hard to call. The CDR3 runs 16 residues. The V end lost 0 bases, the J end lost 2 bases, and 14 bases lay between the germline ends. Germline V lookup: CDR1 SGHDT, CDR2 YYEEEE. CDR3 bases: TGTGCCAGCAGCTTGGGGCCTAGGATTGGGCAAGAGACCCAGTACTTC. Its translation: CASSLGPRIGQETQYF.

The rearrangement joins TRBV2 to TRBJ1-4, with TRBD1 matching 8 bases. Trimming removed 9 bases from V and 0 bases from J; junction bases left unmatched: 3. The CDR3 has 14 amino acids. Germline assignment: CDR1 SNHLY and CDR2 FYNNEI. The CDR3 DNA sequence: TGTGCCAGGGGACAGGCGTCAACTAATGAAAAACTGTTTTTT. Its protein is CARGQASTNEKLFF.

V is TRBV5-1 and J is TRBJ1-4; 8 positions match TRBD1. This CDR3 has 15 amino acids. Losses at the gene ends were 4 bases for V and 2 bases for J; bases not matched to a gene: 4. Germline CDR1 reads SGHRS; CDR2 reads YFSETQ. In nucleotides, the CDR3 is TGCGCCAGCAGCATAGACAGGGGTACTAATGAAAAACTGTTTTTT. Protein: CASSIDRGTNEKLFF.

The chain carries TRBV11-1 and TRBJ2-5; TRBD1 might be the D (6 bases). The CDR3 runs to 15 residues. V dropped 0 bases and J dropped 1 base, with 9 bases sitting between them. Germline V gene sequence: CDR1 SGHAT, CDR2 FQDESV (reference sequence). In DNA form, the CDR3 reads TGTGCCAGCAGCTTAGCTGGGACACCCCAAGAGACCCAGTACTTC. As protein: CASSLAGTPQETQYF.

V is TRBV5-4 and J is TRBJ1-2; D gene ambiguous. V lost 0 bases, J lost 3 bases, and 9 bases lay in between. Germline V gene data show CDR1 as SGHNT and CDR2 as YYREEE (reference sequence). The CDR3 has 14 residues. CDR3 bases: TGTGCCAGCAGCTTGGCGAACAGTTACTATGGCTACACCTTC. It encodes CASSLANSYYGYTF.